A single sample gave rise to the 5 T cell receptor beta chains below, sequenced in a study of read filtering for tumor transcriptome and immune sequencing. This library used about 360 ng RNA and molecular barcoded adaptors spanning alpha/delta and beta/gamma chains. One entry per CDR3 protein, called by TCRdb with MiXCR from the reads. The sample contains 75,000 to 95,000 distinct CDR3 sequences, approximately 21% of which appear only once. Sequencing was performed on a population of CD138-negative cells sorted from bone marrow. These receptors were collected from a donor aged 40 or over with multiple myeloma.

On this clonotype itself: A much larger clone sits a single nucleotide away, making a read error possible. The genes are TRBV4-1 and TRBJ1-1; possibly TRBD1 for D (5 bases). V shed 2 bases and J shed 1 base, with 8 bases lying between them. CDR1 is MGHRA and CDR2 is YSYEKL in the germline V gene. The CDR3 length is 14 residues. The CDR3 protein is CASSQQGRNTEAFF. The CDR3 DNA reads TGCGCCAGCAGCCAACAGGGACGGAACACTGAAGCTTTCTTT.

This clonotype was seen ten or more times. V is TRBV6-6 and J is TRBJ2-7; possible D gene TRBD1, 5 bases. This CDR3 contains 12 residues. V shed 6 bases and J shed 7 bases, with 13 bases lying between them. Per germline, CDR1 MNHNY and CDR2 SVGAGI (reference sequence). The CDR3, as DNA: TGTGCCAGCAGCCCTGGGGCCGAGGAGCAGTACTTC. It yields the protein CASSPGAEEQYF.

The rearrangement links TRBV2 to TRBJ2-3; 9 positions match TRBD2. CDR3 length: 16 amino acids. Per germline, CDR1 SNHLY and CDR2 FYNNEI. V dropped 6 bases and J dropped 5; count of bases not matched to a gene: 12. The CDR3 spells CASRGPGLALGDTQYF. As DNA, the CDR3 is TGTGCCAGCAGAGGCCCGGGACTAGCATTGGGAGATACGCAGTATTTT.

This clonotype was seen repeatedly, ten times or more. The V and J genes are TRBV9 and TRBJ2-2, with D uncertain. The CDR3 totals 12 residues. V dropped 5 bases and J dropped 7 bases, with 9 bases sitting between them. Germline values: CDR1 SGDLS, CDR2 YYNGEE. The CDR3 reads CASRGFNGELFF. Written as DNA, the CDR3 is TGTGCCAGCAGGGGTTTCAACGGGGAGCTGTTTTTT.

This rearrangement joins TRBV29-1 to TRBJ2-7, with D tentatively TRBD2 (5 bases). The V end lost 7 bases, the J end lost 6 bases, and 22 bases lay between the germline ends. Germline V CDR1 and CDR2: SQVTM, ANQGSEA. The CDR3 totals 14 residues. The CDR3 loop is CSGGTTGVFSEQYF. For the CDR3, the DNA is TGCAGCGGCGGCACCACCGGGGTGTTCAGCGAGCAGTACTTC.